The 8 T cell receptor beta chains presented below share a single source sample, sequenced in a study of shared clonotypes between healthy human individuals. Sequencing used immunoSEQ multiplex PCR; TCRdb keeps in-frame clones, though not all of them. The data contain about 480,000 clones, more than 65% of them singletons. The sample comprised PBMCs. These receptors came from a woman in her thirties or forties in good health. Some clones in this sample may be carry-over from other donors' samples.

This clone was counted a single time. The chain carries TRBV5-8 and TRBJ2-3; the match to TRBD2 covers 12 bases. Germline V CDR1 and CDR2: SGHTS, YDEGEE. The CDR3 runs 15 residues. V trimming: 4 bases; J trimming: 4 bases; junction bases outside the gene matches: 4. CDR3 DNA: TGTGCCAGCAGCCTAGCGGGAGGGCGACCAGATACGCAGTATTTT. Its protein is CASSLAGGRPDTQYF.

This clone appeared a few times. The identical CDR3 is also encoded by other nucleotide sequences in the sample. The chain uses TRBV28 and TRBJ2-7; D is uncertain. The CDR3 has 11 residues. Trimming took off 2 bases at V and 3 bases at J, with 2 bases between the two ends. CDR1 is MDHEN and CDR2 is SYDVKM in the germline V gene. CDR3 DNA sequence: TGTGCCAGCAGTTTAGGCTACGAGCAGTACTTC. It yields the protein CASSLGYEQYF.

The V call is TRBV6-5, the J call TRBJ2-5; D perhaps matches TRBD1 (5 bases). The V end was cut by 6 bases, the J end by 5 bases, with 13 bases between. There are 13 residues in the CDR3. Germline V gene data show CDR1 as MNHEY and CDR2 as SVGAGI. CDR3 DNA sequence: TGTGCCAGCAGAAGACAGAATAGGGAGACCCAGTACTTC. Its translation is CASRRQNRETQYF.

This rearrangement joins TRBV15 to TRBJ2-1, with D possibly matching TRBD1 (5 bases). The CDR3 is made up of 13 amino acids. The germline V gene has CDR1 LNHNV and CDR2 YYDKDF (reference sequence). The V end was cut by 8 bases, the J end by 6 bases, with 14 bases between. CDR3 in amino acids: CATGALLGNEQFF. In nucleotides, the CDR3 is TGTGCCACCGGGGCCCTCCTCGGCAATGAGCAGTTCTTC.

The DNA for the CDR3 is TGTGCCAGCAGCCTTGGGACAGGGAACCGGGAGCAGTACTTC. Residues: CASSLGTGNREQYF. The chain links TRBV11-1 to TRBJ2-7; 9 bases align to TRBD1. CDR1 is SGHAT and CDR2 is FQDESV in the germline V gene (reference sequence). The CDR3 loop spans 14 amino acids. V dropped 5 bases and J dropped 7; count of bases not matched to a gene: 9.

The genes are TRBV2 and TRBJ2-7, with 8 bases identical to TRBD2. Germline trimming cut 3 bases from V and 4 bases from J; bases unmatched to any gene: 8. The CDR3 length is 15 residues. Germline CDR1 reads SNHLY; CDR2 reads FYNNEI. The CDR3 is CASSEDLAGPYEQYF. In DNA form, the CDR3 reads TGTGCCAGCAGTGAGGATCTAGCGGGTCCGTACGAGCAGTACTTC. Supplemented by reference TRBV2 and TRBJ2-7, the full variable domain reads EPEVTQTPSHQVTQMGQEVILRCVPISNHLYFYWYRQILGQKVEFLVSFYNNEISEKSEIFDDQFSVERPDGSNFTLKIRSTKLEDSAMYFCASSEDLAGPYEQYFGPGTRLTVT.

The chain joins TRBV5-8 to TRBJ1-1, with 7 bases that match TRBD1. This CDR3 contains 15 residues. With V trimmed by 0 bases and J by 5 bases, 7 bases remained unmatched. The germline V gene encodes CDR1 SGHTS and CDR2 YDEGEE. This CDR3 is CASSLADRDRTEAFF. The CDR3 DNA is TGTGCCAGCAGCTTGGCCGACAGGGATAGAACTGAAGCTTTCTTT.

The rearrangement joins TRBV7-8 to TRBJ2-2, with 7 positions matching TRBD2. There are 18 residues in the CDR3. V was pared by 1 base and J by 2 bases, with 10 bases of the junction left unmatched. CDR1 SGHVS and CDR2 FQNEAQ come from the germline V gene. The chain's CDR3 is CASSLGLARGFNTGELFF. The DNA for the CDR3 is TGTGCCAGCAGCTTAGGACTAGCAAGAGGGTTTAACACCGGGGAGCTGTTTTTT. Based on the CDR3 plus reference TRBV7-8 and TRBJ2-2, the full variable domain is GAGVSQSPRYKVAKRGQDVALRCDPISGHVSLFWYQQALGQGPEFLTYFQNEAQLDKSGLPSDRFFAERPEGSVSTLKIQRTQQEDSAVYLCASSLGLARGFNTGELFFGEGSRLTVL.